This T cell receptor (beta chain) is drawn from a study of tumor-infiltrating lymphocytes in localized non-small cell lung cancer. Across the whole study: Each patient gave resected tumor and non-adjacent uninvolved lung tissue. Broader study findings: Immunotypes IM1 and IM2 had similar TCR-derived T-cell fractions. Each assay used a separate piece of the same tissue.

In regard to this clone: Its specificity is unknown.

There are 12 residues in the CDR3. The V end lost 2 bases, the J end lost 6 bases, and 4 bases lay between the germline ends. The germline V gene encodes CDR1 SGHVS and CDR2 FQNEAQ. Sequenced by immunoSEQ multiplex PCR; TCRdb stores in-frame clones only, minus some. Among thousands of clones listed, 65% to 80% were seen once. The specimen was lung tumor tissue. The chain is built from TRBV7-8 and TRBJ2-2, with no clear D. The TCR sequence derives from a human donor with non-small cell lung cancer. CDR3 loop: CASSLSAGELFF. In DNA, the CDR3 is TGTGCCAGCAGCTTAAGCGCCGGGGAGCTGTTTTTT.